The rows below give T cell receptor beta chains drawn from one sample of a study of T cells in localized non-small cell lung cancer. Clones were sequenced by immunoSEQ multiplex PCR, and TCRdb holds only the in-frame ones, with some missing. There are some 19,000 clones in the sample; roughly 84% occur only once, and 2% to 3% lies in the top ten. The sample here was peripheral blood, taken before any cancer treatment. The source is a man aged 40 to 69 with stage I lung adenocarcinoma. The CDR3 runs from the conserved cysteine through the conserved F or W. The D gene is left open where the match is weak. Clone sizes are given selectively: once, few, many, or a class where the clone is expanded.

v_call: TRBV25-1; j_call: TRBJ2-1; clone_size: .; d_call: .; cdr3_aa: CASSEQTYNEQFF; cdr3_nt: TGTGCCAGCAGTGAACAAACCTACAATGAGCAGTTCTTC
v_call: TRBV28; j_call: TRBJ1-6; clone_size: .; d_call: TRBD1; cdr3_aa: CASRPGTGASPLHF; cdr3_nt: TGTGCCAGCAGACCAGGGACAGGGGCATCACCCCTCCACTTT
v_call: TRBV2; j_call: TRBJ2-5; clone_size: .; d_call: .; cdr3_aa: CASSVEYQETQYF; cdr3_nt: TGTGCCAGCAGTGTGGAATACCAAGAGACCCAGTACTTC
v_call: TRBV5-1; j_call: TRBJ1-4; clone_size: .; d_call: TRBD1; cdr3_aa: CASSLAPGGGGEKLFF; cdr3_nt: TGCGCCAGCAGCTTGGCGCCAGGGGGAGGAGGAGAAAAACTGTTTTTT
v_call: TRBV9; j_call: TRBJ2-3; clone_size: .; d_call: TRBD2; cdr3_aa: CASSPGTSMGATDTQYF; cdr3_nt: TGTGCCAGCAGCCCCGGGACTAGTATGGGAGCCACAGATACGCAGTATTTT
v_call: TRBV5-1; j_call: TRBJ2-1; clone_size: .; d_call: TRBD2; cdr3_aa: CASSLDSGRGVEQFF; cdr3_nt: TGCGCCAGCAGCCTTGATAGCGGGCGCGGGGTTGAGCAGTTCTTC
v_call: TRBV5-1; j_call: TRBJ2-1; clone_size: .; d_call: TRBD1; cdr3_aa: CASSFYPGTGDNEQFF; cdr3_nt: TGCGCCAGCAGTTTTTATCCCGGGACAGGCGACAATGAGCAGTTCTTC
v_call: TRBV7-9; j_call: TRBJ2-2; clone_size: .; d_call: .; cdr3_aa: CASVGQGRVGTGELFF; cdr3_nt: TGTGCCAGCGTCGGTCAGGGCCGAGTAGGGACCGGGGAGCTGTTTTTT
v_call: TRBV27; j_call: TRBJ2-7; clone_size: .; d_call: .; cdr3_aa: CASSSRGREVHEQYF; cdr3_nt: TGTGCCAGCAGTTCCCGGGGCCGCGAAGTCCACGAGCAGTACTTC
v_call: TRBV4-1; j_call: TRBJ1-4; clone_size: .; d_call: .; cdr3_aa: CASSRLSEINEKLFF; cdr3_nt: TGCGCCAGCAGCCGCCTCTCGGAGATTAATGAAAAACTGTTTTTT
v_call: TRBV5-1; j_call: TRBJ2-3; clone_size: .; d_call: TRBD2; cdr3_aa: CASSQTSGRAGDTQYF; cdr3_nt: TGCGCCAGCAGCCAGACTAGCGGGAGGGCCGGAGATACGCAGTATTTT
v_call: TRBV7-9; j_call: TRBJ2-5; clone_size: .; d_call: .; cdr3_aa: CASSWSGLETQYF; cdr3_nt: TGTGCCAGCAGCTGGTCGGGGCTGGAGACCCAGTACTTC
v_call: TRBV4-2; j_call: TRBJ1-1; clone_size: .; d_call: .; cdr3_aa: CASSQGTRTSNTEAFF; cdr3_nt: TGTGCCAGCAGCCAAGGGACCCGGACTTCGAACACTGAAGCTTTCTTT
v_call: TRBV5-4; j_call: TRBJ2-5; clone_size: .; d_call: .; cdr3_aa: CASSPHSGFQETQYF; cdr3_nt: TGTGCCAGCAGCCCTCACTCCGGGTTCCAAGAGACCCAGTACTTC
v_call: TRBV2; j_call: TRBJ2-7; clone_size: .; d_call: .; cdr3_aa: CASSVGKISSYEQYF; cdr3_nt: TGTGCCAGCAGTGTGGGGAAAATCAGCTCCTACGAGCAGTACTTC
v_call: TRBV2; j_call: TRBJ2-5; clone_size: .; d_call: .; cdr3_aa: CASSGTGETQYF; cdr3_nt: TGTGCCAGCAGTGGAACCGGGGAGACCCAGTACTTC
v_call: TRBV19; j_call: TRBJ1-3; clone_size: .; d_call: TRBD1; cdr3_aa: CASAGTAGNTIYF; cdr3_nt: TGTGCCAGTGCTGGGACAGCCGGAAACACCATATATTTT
v_call: TRBV6-5; j_call: TRBJ2-3; clone_size: .; d_call: .; cdr3_aa: CASSFPGRTGTQYF; cdr3_nt: TGTGCCAGCAGTTTTCCGGGGCGCACGGGTACGCAGTATTTT
v_call: TRBV6-5; j_call: TRBJ2-3; clone_size: few; d_call: TRBD1; cdr3_aa: CASSSGQAGTDTQYF; cdr3_nt: TGTGCCAGCAGTTCGGGACAGGCCGGTACAGATACGCAGTATTTT
v_call: TRBV27; j_call: TRBJ2-5; clone_size: .; d_call: .; cdr3_aa: CARRIGGRGTQYF; cdr3_nt: TGTGCCCGGAGAATTGGGGGCAGGGGGACCCAGTACTTC
v_call: TRBV10-2; j_call: TRBJ2-5; clone_size: .; d_call: .; cdr3_aa: CASSGGQGWTQYF; cdr3_nt: TGCGCCAGCAGTGGGGGCCAAGGTTGGACCCAGTACTTC
v_call: TRBV6-5; j_call: TRBJ2-7; clone_size: .; d_call: TRBD2; cdr3_aa: CASRERDYSYEQYF; cdr3_nt: TGTGCCAGCAGAGAGCGGGACTACTCCTACGAGCAGTACTTC
v_call: TRBV4-1; j_call: TRBJ2-7; clone_size: .; d_call: .; cdr3_aa: CASSEGGGLSSYEQYF; cdr3_nt: TGCGCCAGCAGCGAGGGGGGCGGACTGAGCTCCTACGAGCAGTACTTC
v_call: TRBV28; j_call: TRBJ2-5; clone_size: .; d_call: TRBD1; cdr3_aa: CASKSPGTEYQETQYF; cdr3_nt: TGTGCCAGCAAGTCGCCCGGGACAGAGTACCAAGAGACCCAGTACTTC
v_call: TRBV7-9; j_call: TRBJ2-2; clone_size: large; d_call: .; cdr3_aa: CASSLNPNTGELFF; cdr3_nt: TGTGCCAGCAGCCTAAACCCGAACACCGGGGAGCTGTTTTTT
v_call: TRBV11-2; j_call: TRBJ2-7; clone_size: .; d_call: .; cdr3_aa: CASSGRFRERHEQYF; cdr3_nt: TGTGCCAGCAGCGGACGTTTTCGGGAGCGGCACGAGCAGTACTTC
v_call: TRBV30; j_call: TRBJ2-2; clone_size: .; d_call: .; cdr3_aa: CAWSVGSYSGELFF; cdr3_nt: TGTGCCTGGAGTGTGGGCAGTTACTCCGGGGAGCTGTTTTTT
v_call: TRBV18; j_call: TRBJ1-5; clone_size: once; d_call: TRBD1; cdr3_aa: CASSPTGQGSNQPQHF; cdr3_nt: TGTGCCAGCTCACCTACGGGACAGGGGAGCAATCAGCCCCAGCATTTT
v_call: TRBV7-9; j_call: TRBJ2-3; clone_size: .; d_call: .; cdr3_aa: CASNLGGSTDTQYF; cdr3_nt: TGTGCCAGCAACTTAGGGGGGAGCACAGATACGCAGTATTTT